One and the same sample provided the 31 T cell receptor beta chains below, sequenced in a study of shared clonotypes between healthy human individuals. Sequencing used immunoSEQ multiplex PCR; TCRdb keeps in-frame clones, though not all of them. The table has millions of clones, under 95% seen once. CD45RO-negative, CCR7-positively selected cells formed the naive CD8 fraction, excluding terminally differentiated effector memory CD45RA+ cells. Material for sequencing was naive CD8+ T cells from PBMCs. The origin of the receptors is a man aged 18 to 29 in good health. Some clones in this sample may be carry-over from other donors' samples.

CDR3 region: CASSVDSRANIQYF. CDR3 in DNA: TGTGCCAGCAGCGTAGACAGTAGGGCAAACATTCAGTACTTC. The chain links TRBV9 to TRBJ2-4; D uncertain. Trimming left V 0 bases short and J 6 bases short, with 10 bases between. CDR3 size: 14 residues. Germline V gives CDR1 SGDLS, CDR2 YYNGEE.

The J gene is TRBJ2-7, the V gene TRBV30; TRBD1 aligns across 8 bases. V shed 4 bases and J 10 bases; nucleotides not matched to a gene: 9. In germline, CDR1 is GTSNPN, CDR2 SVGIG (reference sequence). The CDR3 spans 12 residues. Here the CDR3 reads CAWMGDRRRQYF. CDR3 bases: TGTGCCTGGATGGGGGACAGGCGCCGACAGTACTTC.

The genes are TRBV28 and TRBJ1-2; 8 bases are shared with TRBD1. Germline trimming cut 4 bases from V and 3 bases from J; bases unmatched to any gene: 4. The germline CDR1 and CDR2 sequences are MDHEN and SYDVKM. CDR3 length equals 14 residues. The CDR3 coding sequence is TGTGCCAGCAGTTACAGGGGGGCCTACTATGGCTACACCTTC. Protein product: CASSYRGAYYGYTF.

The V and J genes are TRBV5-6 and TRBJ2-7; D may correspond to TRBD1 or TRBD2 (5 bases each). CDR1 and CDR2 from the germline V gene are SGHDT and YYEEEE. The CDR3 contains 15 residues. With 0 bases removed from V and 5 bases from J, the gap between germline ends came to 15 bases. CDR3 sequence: CASSLGDLGRDEQYF. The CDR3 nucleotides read TGTGCCAGCAGCTTGGGGGACCTGGGAAGGGACGAGCAGTACTTC. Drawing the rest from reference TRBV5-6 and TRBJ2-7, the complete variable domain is DAGVTQSPTHLIKTRGQQVTLRCSPKSGHDTVSWYQQALGQGPQFIFQYYEEEERQRGNFPDRFSGHQFPNYSSELNVNALLLGDSALYLCASSLGDLGRDEQYFGPGTRLTVT.

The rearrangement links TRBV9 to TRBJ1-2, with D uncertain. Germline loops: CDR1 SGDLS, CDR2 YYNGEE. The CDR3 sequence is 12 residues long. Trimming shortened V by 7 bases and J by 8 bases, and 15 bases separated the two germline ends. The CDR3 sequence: CASRNILGGYTF. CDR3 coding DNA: TGTGCCAGCCGGAACATTTTGGGGGGCTACACCTTC.

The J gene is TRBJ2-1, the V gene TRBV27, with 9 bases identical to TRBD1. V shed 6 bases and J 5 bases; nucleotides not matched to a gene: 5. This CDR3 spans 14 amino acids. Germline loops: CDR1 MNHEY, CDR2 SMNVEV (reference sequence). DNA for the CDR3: TGTGCCAGCAGACCGGGACAGGGTCACAATGAGCAGTTCTTC. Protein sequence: CASRPGQGHNEQFF.

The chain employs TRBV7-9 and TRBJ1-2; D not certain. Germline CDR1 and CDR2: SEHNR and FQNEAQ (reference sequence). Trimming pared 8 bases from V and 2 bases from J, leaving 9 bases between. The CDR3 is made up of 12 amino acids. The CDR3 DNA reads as TGTGCCAGCGGCAGGAACAACTATGGCTACACCTTC. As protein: CASGRNNYGYTF.

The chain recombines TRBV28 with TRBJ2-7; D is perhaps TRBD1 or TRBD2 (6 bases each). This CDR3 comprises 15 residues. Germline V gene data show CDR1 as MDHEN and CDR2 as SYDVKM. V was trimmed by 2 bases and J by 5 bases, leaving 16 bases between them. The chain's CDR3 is CASSLMGGALNEQYF. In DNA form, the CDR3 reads TGTGCCAGCAGTTTAATGGGGGGCGCGCTGAACGAGCAGTACTTC.

The CDR3 bases are TGCAGCGTTAACGGCGCTATGAACACTGAAGCTTTCTTT. As protein: CSVNGAMNTEAFF. The rearrangement links TRBV29-1 to TRBJ1-1; D gene ambiguous. With 5 bases removed from V and 0 bases from J, the gap between germline ends came to 10 bases. Germline-derived CDR1 and CDR2 are SQVTM and ANQGSEA. The CDR3 covers 13 residues.

The CDR3 spells CASSPGTENSYEQYF. CDR3 nucleotide sequence: TGTGCCAGCAGTCCCGGGACAGAGAACTCCTACGAGCAGTACTTC. The chain has TRBV28 and TRBJ2-7, with 7 bases lining up with TRBD1. Germline-derived CDR1 and CDR2 are MDHEN and SYDVKM. V dropped 5 bases and J dropped 0; count of bases not matched to a gene: 7. The CDR3 consists of 15 residues.

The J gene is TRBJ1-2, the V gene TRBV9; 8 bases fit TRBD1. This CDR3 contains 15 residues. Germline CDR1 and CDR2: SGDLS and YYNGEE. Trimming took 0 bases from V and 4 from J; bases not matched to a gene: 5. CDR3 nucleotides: TGTGCCAGCAGCGTAGAATGGACAGGGTCCTATGGCTACACCTTC. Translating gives CASSVEWTGSYGYTF.

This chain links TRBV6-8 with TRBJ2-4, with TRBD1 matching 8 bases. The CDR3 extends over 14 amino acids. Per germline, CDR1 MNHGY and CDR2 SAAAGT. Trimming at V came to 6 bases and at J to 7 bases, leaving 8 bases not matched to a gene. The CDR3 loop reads CASSRHNRGNIQYF. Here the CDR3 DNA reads TGTGCCAGCAGCCGCCACAACAGGGGGAACATTCAGTACTTC.

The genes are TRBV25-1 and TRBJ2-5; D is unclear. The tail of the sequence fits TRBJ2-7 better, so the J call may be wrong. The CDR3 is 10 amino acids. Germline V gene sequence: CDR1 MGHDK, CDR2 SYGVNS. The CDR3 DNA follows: TGTGCCAGCAGTGCACTCGAGCAGTACTTC. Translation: CASSALEQYF.

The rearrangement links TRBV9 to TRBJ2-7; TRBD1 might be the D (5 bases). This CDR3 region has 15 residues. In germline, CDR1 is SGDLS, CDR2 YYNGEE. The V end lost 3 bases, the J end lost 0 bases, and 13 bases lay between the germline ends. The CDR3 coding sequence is TGTGCCAGCAGCGGTAGAGACAGAGACTCCTACGAGCAGTACTTC. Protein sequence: CASSGRDRDSYEQYF.

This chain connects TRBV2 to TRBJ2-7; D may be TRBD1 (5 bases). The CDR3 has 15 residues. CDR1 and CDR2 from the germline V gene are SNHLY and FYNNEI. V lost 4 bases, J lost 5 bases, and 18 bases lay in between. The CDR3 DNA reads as TGTGCCAGCAGTGGCACTCAGGGAATCGGAGACGAGCAGTACTTC. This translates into CASSGTQGIGDEQYF.

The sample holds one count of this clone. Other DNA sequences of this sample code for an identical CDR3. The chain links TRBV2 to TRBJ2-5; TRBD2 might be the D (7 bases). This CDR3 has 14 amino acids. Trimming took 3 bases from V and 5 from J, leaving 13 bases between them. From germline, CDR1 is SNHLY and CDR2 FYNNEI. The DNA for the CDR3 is TGTGCCAGCAGTGAGGGGGGGCGCGGGGAGACCCAGTACTTC. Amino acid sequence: CASSEGGRGETQYF.

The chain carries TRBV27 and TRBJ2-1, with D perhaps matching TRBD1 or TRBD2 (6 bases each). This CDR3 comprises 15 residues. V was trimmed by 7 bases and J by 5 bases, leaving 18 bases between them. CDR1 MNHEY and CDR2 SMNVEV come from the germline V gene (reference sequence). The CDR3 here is CASIDHPGAHNEQFF. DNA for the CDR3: TGTGCCAGCATCGATCATCCGGGGGCGCACAATGAGCAGTTCTTC.

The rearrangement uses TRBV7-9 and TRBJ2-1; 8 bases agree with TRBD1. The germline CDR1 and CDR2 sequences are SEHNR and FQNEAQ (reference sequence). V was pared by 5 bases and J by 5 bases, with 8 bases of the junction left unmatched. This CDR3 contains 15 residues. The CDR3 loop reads CASSTPGQENNEQFF. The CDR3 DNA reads TGTGCCAGCAGCACCCCGGGACAGGAGAACAATGAGCAGTTCTTC.

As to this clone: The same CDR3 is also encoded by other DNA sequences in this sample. The CDR3 loop reads CSVGGTGSSYEQYF. The CDR3 DNA reads TGCAGCGTTGGGGGGACAGGGAGCTCCTACGAGCAGTACTTC. The chain combines TRBV29-1 with TRBJ2-7; 9 bases fit TRBD1. CDR1 is SQVTM and CDR2 is ANQGSEA in the germline V gene. This CDR3 is 14 amino acids long. The V gene end was trimmed by 4 bases and the J gene end by 0 bases; junction bases not matched to a gene: 4.

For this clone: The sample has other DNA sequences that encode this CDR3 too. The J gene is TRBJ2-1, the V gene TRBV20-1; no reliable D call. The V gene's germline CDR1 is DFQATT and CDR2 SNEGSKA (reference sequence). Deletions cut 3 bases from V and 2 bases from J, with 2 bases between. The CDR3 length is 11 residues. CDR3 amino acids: CSARAYNEQFF. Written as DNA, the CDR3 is TGCAGTGCTAGGGCCTACAATGAGCAGTTCTTC.

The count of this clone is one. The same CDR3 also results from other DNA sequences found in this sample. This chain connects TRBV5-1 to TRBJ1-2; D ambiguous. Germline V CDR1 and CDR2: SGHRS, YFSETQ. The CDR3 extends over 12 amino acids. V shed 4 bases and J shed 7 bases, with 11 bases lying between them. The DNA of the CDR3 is TGCGCCAGCAGCGCGGGATTAGCTGGCTACACCTTC. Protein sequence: CASSAGLAGYTF.

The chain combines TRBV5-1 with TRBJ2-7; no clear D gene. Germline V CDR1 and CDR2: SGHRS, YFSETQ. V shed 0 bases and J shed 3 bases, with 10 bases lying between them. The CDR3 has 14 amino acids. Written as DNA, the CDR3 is TGCGCCAGCAGCTTGGGGGGAACCCTCTACGAGCAGTACTTC. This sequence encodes CASSLGGTLYEQYF.

In DNA form, the CDR3 reads TGTGCCAGCAGCCCGCGGGACAGGGGTAATGGCAATCAGCCCCAGCATTTT. This translates into CASSPRDRGNGNQPQHF. The chain uses TRBV16 and TRBJ1-5; TRBD1 aligns across 10 bases. Germline-derived CDR1 and CDR2 are KGHSY and FQNENV. With 4 bases clipped from V and 2 bases from J, the junction kept 8 bases outside the gene matches. This CDR3 region has 17 residues.

CDR3 nucleotide sequence: TGTGCCAGCAGCGTAGCTAGAAGGGGTCCAGTCTACGAGCAGTACTTC. Protein sequence: CASSVARRGPVYEQYF. This chain uses TRBV9 with TRBJ2-7, with a weak D call TRBD1 (5 bases). Germline values: CDR1 SGDLS, CDR2 YYNGEE. V was shortened by 0 bases and J by 3 bases, with 16 bases between the two germline ends. CDR3 length: 16 amino acids.

The CDR3 sequence is CASSQDRVLIGPDTGELFF. The CDR3 DNA follows: TGCGCCAGCAGCCAAGATCGGGTTCTCATAGGGCCCGACACCGGGGAGCTGTTTTTT. The J gene is TRBJ2-2, the V gene TRBV4-1; D gene uncertain. The CDR3 sequence is 19 residues long. V lost 0 bases and J lost 3, with 20 bases in between. Germline CDR1 MGHRA, CDR2 YSYEKL.

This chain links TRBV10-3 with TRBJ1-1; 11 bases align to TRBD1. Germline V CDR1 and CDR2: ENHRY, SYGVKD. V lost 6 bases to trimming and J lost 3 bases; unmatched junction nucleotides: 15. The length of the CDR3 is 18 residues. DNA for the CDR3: TGTGCCATCAGCAAAGGGGTTATAGGACAGGGGGCGGACACTGAAGCTTTCTTT. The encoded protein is CAISKGVIGQGADTEAFF.

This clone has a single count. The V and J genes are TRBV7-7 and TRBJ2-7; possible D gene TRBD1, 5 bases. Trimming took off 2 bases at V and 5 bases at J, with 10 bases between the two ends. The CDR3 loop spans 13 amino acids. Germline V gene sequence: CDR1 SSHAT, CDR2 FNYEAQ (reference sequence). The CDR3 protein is CASSLRGRDEQYF. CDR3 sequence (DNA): TGTGCCAGCAGCTTAAGGGGAAGGGACGAGCAGTACTTC.

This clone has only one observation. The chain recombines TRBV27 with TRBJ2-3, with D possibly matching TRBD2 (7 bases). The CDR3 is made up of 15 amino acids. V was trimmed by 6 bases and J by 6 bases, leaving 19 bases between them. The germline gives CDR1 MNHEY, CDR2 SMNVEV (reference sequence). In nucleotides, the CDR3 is TGTGCCAGCAGAACAACCGGGGGGCGGATTGATACGCAGTATTTT. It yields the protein CASRTTGGRIDTQYF.

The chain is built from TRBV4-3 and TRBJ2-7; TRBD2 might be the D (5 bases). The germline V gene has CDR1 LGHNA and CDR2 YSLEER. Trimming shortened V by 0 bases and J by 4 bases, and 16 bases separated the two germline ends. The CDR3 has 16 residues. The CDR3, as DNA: TGCGCCAGCAGCCAAGATTCCGTCCCGGGGTCATACGAGCAGTACTTC. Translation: CASSQDSVPGSYEQYF.

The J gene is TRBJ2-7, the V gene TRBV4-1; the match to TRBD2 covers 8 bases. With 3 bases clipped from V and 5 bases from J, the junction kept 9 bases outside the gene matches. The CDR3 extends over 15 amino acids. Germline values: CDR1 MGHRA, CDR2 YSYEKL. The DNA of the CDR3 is TGCGCCAGCAGCCAGACGGGACTAGAATTGGACGAGCAGTACTTC. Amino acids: CASSQTGLELDEQYF.

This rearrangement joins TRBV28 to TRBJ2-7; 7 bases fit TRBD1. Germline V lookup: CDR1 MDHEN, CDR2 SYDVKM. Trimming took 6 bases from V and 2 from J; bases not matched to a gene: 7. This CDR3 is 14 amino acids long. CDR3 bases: TGTGCCAGCAGCCCGGCCGGGACAGCCTACGAGCAGTACTTC. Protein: CASSPAGTAYEQYF.